This T cell receptor (beta chain) emerged from a study of long-term antiretroviral therapy in people with HIV. About this clone: The antigen remains unidentified.

Study-level results: The study found narrower CDR3 length ranges in HIV repertoires than in controls. Following ART, diversity rose but still fell short of transplant donor controls.

Germline trimming cut 3 bases from V and 7 bases from J; bases unmatched to any gene: 7. The CDR3 sequence is 15 residues long. CDR1 and CDR2 (germline): ENHRY, SYGVKD. The assay, immunoSEQ v3.0, was run at survey level. Produced via immunoSEQ multiplex PCR; TCRdb's table is partial and in-frame only. The repertoire consists of under 20,000 clones, with 70% to 85% occurring once and the leading ten covering about 18%. Sequencing used unsorted PBMCs, obtained just before starting antiretroviral therapy. V and J are TRBV10-3 and TRBJ2-1, with 9 bases identical to TRBD2. The clonotype comes from a man aged 40-49 years with HIV. The CDR3 DNA follows: TGTGCCATCAGTGATATAAGCGGGGGGAGGAATGAGCAGTTCTTC. It yields the protein CAISDISGGRNEQFF.